This T cell receptor (beta chain) appears in the sequencing data of a study of STAT5B mutations in CD4+ large granular lymphocyte leukemia. Overall study results and limits: Compared with healthy controls (2/35), patient top clones favored TRBV06 (8/27). No patients shared main leukemic clonotypes, though less than 30% appeared at low frequency elsewhere.

In the authors' methods: A clonotype over 5% of the repertoire counted as a possible leukemic clone, approximately 56 overall. The method was immunoSEQ multiplex PCR; TCRdb's version includes in-frame clones alone and lacks a portion of them. That table furnishes V, J and clone size, whereas the DNA furnished D and trimming. Among some 7,700 clones listed, 85% to 90% were seen once. CDR3 length: 20 residues. Looked up from germline, CDR1 is MNHNS and CDR2 is SASEGT. V lost 3 bases, J lost 0 bases, and 13 bases stayed unmatched. About this clone itself: Antigen unknown.

Recruitment of CD4+ T-LGLL patients was in Padova, Helsinki and Shinshu. The material sequenced was PBMCs. This chain uses TRBV6-1 with TRBJ2-6; the match to TRBD1 covers 8 bases. The receptor comes from a woman in her 70s with CD4+ T-cell large granular lymphocyte leukemia. CDR3 sequence reads: CASSDGALQGGSSGANVLTF. The CDR3 DNA reads TGTGCCAGCAGTGATGGGGCCCTACAGGGGGGTAGCTCTGGGGCCAACGTCCTGACTTTC.